The rows below give T cell receptor beta chains drawn from one sample of a study of T cells in Graves' hyperthyroidism and ophthalmopathy. TCRdb re-derived calls from the multiplex PCR reads in MiXCR, one entry per CDR3 protein. The sample has fewer than 350,000 distinct CDR3 sequences, approximately 14% seen once. The specimen sequenced was blood. The receptors were gathered from a woman in her 40s with Graves' hyperthyroidism. CDR3s include the opening cysteine and the closing phenylalanine or tryptophan. The D gene is left open where the match is weak. A clone size is listed for some rows: how often the clone was seen (once, few, many), or a class if it is expanded.

V	J	length	size	D	CDR3	DNA
TRBV9	TRBJ1-4	15	.	.	CASSVGGVRNEKLFF	TGTGCCAGCAGCGTAGGGGGGGTAAGGAATGAAAAACTGTTTTTT
TRBV10-3	TRBJ2-3	15	many	.	CAISDPGQGEDTQYF	TGTGCCATCAGCGATCCGGGACAAGGGGAGGATACGCAGTATTTT
TRBV2	TRBJ1-1	14	.	.	CASNDGRGNTEAFF	TGTGCCAGCAATGACGGCAGGGGTAACACTGAAGCTTTCTTT
TRBV7-9	TRBJ1-1	14	few	TRBD1	CASSQRQGPTEAFF	TGTGCCAGCAGCCAGAGACAGGGCCCGACTGAAGCTTTCTTT
TRBV27	TRBJ1-2	13	many	TRBD1	CASSFQGARGYTF	TGTGCCAGCAGTTTTCAGGGGGCGCGGGGCTACACCTTC
TRBV20-1	TRBJ1-4	14	.	.	CSAMGRQGNEKLFF	TGCAGTGCTATGGGGCGCCAGGGAAATGAAAAACTGTTTTTT
TRBV3-1	TRBJ2-7	15	many	.	CASSQERTGDYEQYF	TGTGCCAGCAGCCAAGAGAGGACGGGAGACTACGAGCAGTACTTC
TRBV2	TRBJ2-3	16	.	.	CASRRLTGKGTDTQYF	TGTGCCAGCAGAAGACTTACAGGGAAGGGAACAGATACGCAGTATTTT
TRBV6-1	TRBJ1-5	12	many	.	CATKAGNQPQHF	TGTGCCACCAAGGCAGGGAATCAGCCCCAGCATTTT
TRBV7-3	TRBJ2-7	14	many	TRBD1	CASSVGQGRDEQYF	TGTGCCAGCAGCGTGGGACAGGGGAGAGACGAGCAGTACTTC
TRBV19	TRBJ1-2	14	many	.	CASSPQGGNYGYTF	TGTGCCAGTAGTCCACAGGGAGGGAACTATGGCTACACCTTC
TRBV6-1	TRBJ1-2	13	.	TRBD1	CASRHTGGGGYTF	TGTGCCAGCAGACACACAGGGGGTGGCGGCTACACCTTC
TRBV5-5	TRBJ2-2	15	.	TRBD1	CASSLAGQGSGELFF	TGTGCCAGCAGCTTGGCCGGACAGGGCTCCGGGGAGCTGTTTTTT
TRBV10-3	TRBJ2-3	15	.	TRBD1	CAISHGQGSTDTQYF	TGTGCCATCAGCCATGGACAGGGGAGCACAGATACGCAGTATTTT
TRBV15	TRBJ2-7	17	many	.	CATSRTSAGGSSYEQYF	TGTGCCACCAGCAGAACTTCCGCGGGCGGTAGCTCCTACGAGCAGTACTTC